These 22 T cell receptor beta chains originate from one sample sequenced in a study of T cell clonality in common variable immunodeficiency. Generated by immunoSEQ multiplex PCR, the TCRdb table keeps only in-frame clones and is missing some. Found here are 30,000 to 40,000 clones, no singletons; the ten largest cover around 2.7%. The sequencing input was peripheral blood mononuclear cells. The receptors were sampled from a person between 18 and 70 years old in good health.

This clone has ten or more counts. Read data end 3 residues before the CDR3 end; the end is taken from the germline J gene. V and J are TRBV19 and TRBJ2-3; perhaps TRBD2 as D (5 bases). V was pared by 0 bases and J by 4 bases, with 17 bases between. The V gene's germline CDR1 is LNHDA and CDR2 SQIVND (reference sequence). This CDR3 contains 17 residues. This chain's CDR3 is CASSIDGERRSADTQYF. Incomplete CDR3 DNA: TGTGCCAGTAGTATAGACGGTGAGAGGAGGAGCGCAGATACG.

Only a few counts were recorded for this clone. With the read ending 3 residues before the CDR3 end, the germline J gene is used to fill in that end. The rearrangement joins TRBV20-1 to TRBJ2-1, with D possibly TRBD2 on 6 matching bases. Germline values: CDR1 DFQATT, CDR2 SNEGSKA (reference sequence). V was trimmed by 1 base and J by 4 bases, leaving 17 bases between them. CDR3 length: 16 amino acids. The covered CDR3 bases are TGCAGTGCTAGAGTTGGCGGGGCGACTTTTTACAATGAG. Its protein is CSARVGGATFYNE. The CDR3 in its entirety is CSARVGGATFYNEQFF.

This clone was seen only a few times. The read terminates 3 residues before the CDR3 end, so the remaining end is supplied by the germline J gene. J is TRBJ2-2 and V is TRBV6-1; TRBD1 agrees at 7 bases. The germline V gene encodes CDR1 MNHNS and CDR2 SASEGT. The CDR3 totals 14 residues. The sequenced CDR3 bases are TGTGCCAGCAGTGCCGGGACAGCAAATTCACCG. It yields the protein CASSAGTANSP. The full CDR3 protein reads CASSAGTANSPLFF.

This clone was counted at least ten times. The sequence runs out 3 residues before the end of the CDR3; the remainder is reconstructed from the germline J gene. The chain couples TRBV4-1 to TRBJ2-7; TRBD2 is a possible D gene (6 bases). CDR3 length: 16 residues. Germline-derived CDR1 and CDR2 are MGHRA and YSYEKL. V gave up 1 base and J gave up 2 bases, with 15 bases separating them. CDR3 loop: CASSQVAVADTYEQYF. The CDR3 bases that were read are TGCGCCAGCAGCCAAGTCGCGGTAGCGGATACCTACGAG.

The sample holds many counts of this clone. The read terminates 3 residues before the CDR3 end, so the remaining end is supplied by the germline J gene. The V call is TRBV30, the J call TRBJ2-2; 7 nucleotides match TRBD2. This CDR3 contains 15 residues. The J segment lost 1 base and the V segment lost 3 bases, leaving 5 bases of the junction unmatched. The V gene's germline CDR1 is GTSNPN and CDR2 SVGIG (reference sequence). Here the CDR3 reads CAWRRTSMNTGELFF. The sequenced CDR3 bases are TGTGCCTGGAGGAGGACTAGTATGAACACCGGGGAG.

This clone was seen ten or more times. It may be a read error: a sequence one base away is much more abundant. Read data end 3 residues before the CDR3 end; the end is taken from the germline J gene. This chain connects TRBV6-1 to TRBJ2-3; 7 bases are a match to TRBD2. Germline V gene sequence: CDR1 MNHNS, CDR2 SASEGT. V lost 3 bases and J lost 0; bases outside the gene matches: 3. The CDR3 consists of 15 residues. The part of the CDR3 DNA that was read is TGTGCCAGCAGTGACTATAGCGGGAGCACAGATACG. It codes for CASSDYSGSTDT. The whole CDR3 region reads CASSDYSGSTDTQYF.

This clone was counted many times. The observed sequence ends 3 residues before the CDR3 terminus, with the missing tail filled in from the germline J gene. The chain has TRBV5-1 and TRBJ2-3; D gene uncertain. Per germline, CDR1 SGHRS and CDR2 YFSETQ. The CDR3 contains 12 residues. V lost 2 bases, J lost 4 bases, and 5 bases lay in between. Partial CDR3 DNA: TGCGCCAGCAGCTTCCATCCAGATACG. Translated, it gives CASSFHPDT. The full CDR3 protein is CASSFHPDTQYF.

This clone was counted many times. The CDR3 end lies 3 residues beyond the end of the read and is filled in from the germline J gene. The chain couples TRBV5-4 to TRBJ1-6; D is unclear. Trimming removed 4 bases from V and 7 bases from J, with 12 bases in between. Germline V gene lookup returns CDR1 SGHNT and CDR2 YYREEE (reference sequence). The CDR3 is 14 residues long. This CDR3 reads CASSLPYQNSPLHF. Partial CDR3 DNA: TGTGCCAGCAGCCTTCCTTACCAGAATTCACCC. Complete variable domain (other parts from reference TRBV5-4 and TRBJ1-6): ETGVTQSPTHLIKTRGQQVTLRCSSQSGHNTVSWYQQALGQGPQFIFQYYREEENGRGNFPPRFSGLQFPNYSSELNVNALELDDSALYLCASSLPYQNSPLHFGNGTRLTVT.

This clone was counted ten times or more. The sequence runs out 3 residues before the end of the CDR3; the remainder is reconstructed from the germline J gene. The rearrangement joins TRBV28 to TRBJ2-1; possibly TRBD2 for D (6 bases). This CDR3 contains 13 residues. CDR1 MDHEN and CDR2 SYDVKM come from the germline V gene. V lost 3 bases and J lost 7, with 10 bases in between. The CDR3 here is CASSFVAGNEQFF. CDR3 DNA, as far as it was read: TGTGCCAGCAGTTTCGTCGCGGGAAATGAG. Full variable domain (rest looked up from reference TRBV28 and TRBJ2-1): DVKVTQSSRYLVKRTGEKVFLECVQDMDHENMFWYRQDPGLGLRLIYFSYDVKMKEKGDIPEGYSVSREKKERFSLILESASTNQTSMYLCASSFVAGNEQFFGPGTRLTVL.

This clone was observed many times. Read data end 3 residues before the CDR3 end; the end is taken from the germline J gene. The genes are TRBV5-6 and TRBJ2-5, with TRBD2 as a possible D gene (6 bases). Trimming stripped 4 bases from V and 5 bases from J, with 12 bases between. CDR3 length: 13 amino acids. Per germline, CDR1 SGHDT and CDR2 YYEEEE. The part of the CDR3 DNA that was read is TGTGCCAGCAGCGGGGCGGGGTGGGAGACC. Translation gives CASSGAGWET. The full CDR3 protein reads CASSGAGWETQYF. The full variable domain, in which reference TRBV5-6 and TRBJ2-5 provide the parts outside the CDR3, is DAGVTQSPTHLIKTRGQQVTLRCSPKSGHDTVSWYQQALGQGPQFIFQYYEEEERQRGNFPDRFSGHQFPNYSSELNVNALLLGDSALYLCASSGAGWETQYFGPGTRLLVL.

This clone has at least ten counts. The CDR3 end is not reached by the read, which stops 3 residues before it; the germline J gene fills it in. V and J are TRBV7-8 and TRBJ1-4, with 7 bases lining up with TRBD1. Germline V gene lookup returns CDR1 SGHVS and CDR2 FQNEAQ. The ends lost 3 bases at V and 8 bases at J; junction bases unmatched: 6. The CDR3 runs to 14 residues. The DNA read from the CDR3 is TGTGCCAGCAGCTTTCAGGGGGATTGGGAAAAA. It translates to CASSFQGDWEK. The whole CDR3 reads CASSFQGDWEKLFF. Based on the CDR3 plus reference TRBV7-8 and TRBJ1-4, the full variable domain is GAGVSQSPRYKVAKRGQDVALRCDPISGHVSLFWYQQALGQGPEFLTYFQNEAQLDKSGLPSDRFFAERPEGSVSTLKIQRTQQEDSAVYLCASSFQGDWEKLFFGSGTQLSVL.

Ten or more counts support this clone. The read finishes 3 residues shy of the CDR3 end, and the germline J gene is used to complete it. This sequence joins TRBV6-2 or TRBV6-3 and TRBJ2-7; possible D gene TRBD1, 6 bases. CDR3 length: 15 amino acids. V was pared by 6 bases and J by 2 bases, with 17 bases between. Per the germline V gene, CDR1 is MNHEY and CDR2 is SVGEGT. The chain's CDR3 is CASSLSGQPPYEQYF. The sequenced part of the CDR3 DNA is TGTGCCAGCAGCTTAAGCGGACAGCCCCCCTACGAG.

As concerns this clone: The CDR3 end falls 3 residues outside the read, so it is completed with the germline J gene. V usage is TRBV20-1 and J usage is TRBJ2-7; TRBD1 is a possible D gene (6 bases). This CDR3 region has 15 residues. Germline V CDR1 and CDR2: DFQATT, SNEGSKA (reference sequence). Deletions cut 0 bases from V and 2 bases from J, with 14 bases between. CDR3 bases read: TGCAGTGCTAGAGATGGGAGTTGGGGGCCCTACGAG. The encoded protein is CSARDGSWGPYE. The CDR3 reads in full as CSARDGSWGPYEQYF.

Of note for this clone: The read finishes 3 residues shy of the CDR3 end, and the germline J gene is used to complete it. The chain links TRBV7-7 to TRBJ1-2; 7 nucleotides align to TRBD1. The germline V gene has CDR1 SSHAT and CDR2 FNYEAQ (reference sequence). This CDR3 has 15 residues. CDR3 DNA, as far as it was read: TGTGCCAGCAGCTCCCACAGGGGAGAATCCTACGAC. Protein: CASSSHRGESYD. The full CDR3 protein reads CASSSHRGESYDYTF. The full variable domain, with the rest looked up from reference TRBV7-7 and TRBJ1-2, is GAGVSQSPRYKVTKRGQDVTLRCDPISSHATLYWYQQALGQGPEFLTYFNYEAQPDKSGLPSDRFSAERPEGSISTLTIQRTEQRDSAMYRCASSSHRGESYDYTFGSGTRLTVV.

As to this clone: The read is 3 residues too short to cover the CDR3 end, so that end is filled in from the germline J gene. V is TRBV7-9 and J is TRBJ2-3; D is unclear. Germline V gene data show CDR1 as SEHNR and CDR2 as FQNEAQ (reference sequence). The CDR3 spans 13 residues. The CDR3 loop is CASSLRLLETQYF. CDR3 bases read: TGTGCCAGCAGCTTACGTCTCCTAGAGACG.

This clone was counted between two and nine times. The read comes to an end 3 residues before the CDR3 does, leaving the germline J gene to fill in the end. The rearrangement joins TRBV20-1 to TRBJ2-1; possibly TRBD2 for D (5 bases). The CDR3 sequence is 12 residues long. Germline CDR1 DFQATT, CDR2 SNEGSKA (reference sequence). Trimming stripped 3 bases from V and 7 bases from J, with 10 bases between. CDR3 protein: CSASQSGNEQFF. The CDR3 bases that were read are TGCAGTGCTAGTCAGTCGGGGAATGAG.

This clone showed up many times. The read stops 3 residues short of the end of the CDR3; the missing end is completed from the germline J gene. The chain employs TRBV18 and TRBJ1-5; the D gene is possibly TRBD1 (6 bases). Trimming took 3 bases from V and 7 from J, leaving 19 bases between them. The germline gives CDR1 KGHSH, CDR2 LQKENI. This CDR3 comprises 16 residues. The CDR3: CASSPGRQDLGQPQHF. The CDR3 bases that were read are TGTGCCAGCTCACCGGGGAGACAGGACCTTGGGCAGCCC. Complete variable domain (other parts from reference TRBV18 and TRBJ1-5): NAGVMQNPRHLVRRRGQEARLRCSPMKGHSHVYWYRQLPEEGLKFMVYLQKENIIDESGMPKERFSAEFPKEGPSILRIQQVVRGDSAAYFCASSPGRQDLGQPQHFGDGTRLSIL.

On this clone: The read finishes 3 residues shy of the CDR3 end, and the germline J gene is used to complete it. The chain combines TRBV7-2 with TRBJ1-2; D call uncertain. Trimming cost V 5 bases and J 7 bases, with 17 bases left between them. CDR1 and CDR2 from the germline V gene are SGHTA and FQGNSA. The CDR3 is made up of 14 amino acids. The chain's CDR3 is CASSLSSSESGYTF. The sequenced CDR3 bases are TGTGCCAGCAGCCTCTCCTCCTCAGAGTCTGGC. The variable domain in full, completed from reference TRBV7-2 and TRBJ1-2, reads GAGVSQSPSNKVTEKGKDVELRCDPISGHTALYWYRQSLGQGLEFLIYFQGNSAPDKSGLPSDRFSAERTGGSVSTLTIQRTQQEDSAVYLCASSLSSSESGYTFGSGTRLTVV.

This clone has ten or more counts. At one end the junction does not follow the germline gene, possibly because of a read error. The read gets to within 3 residues of the CDR3 end, and the germline J gene fills in the rest. This sequence joins TRBV3-1 (or the pseudogene TRBV3-2) and TRBJ2-1; 9 bases are shared with TRBD2. This CDR3 spans 18 amino acids. Germline lookup yields CDR1 LGHDT and CDR2 YNNKEL (reference sequence). The CDR3 sequence is CASSQDQVAGVFNNEQFF. Partial CDR3 DNA: TGTGCCAGCAGTCAAGATCAGGTAGCGGGAGTTTTCAACAATGAG.

With respect to this clone: A much more abundant neighbour one base away suggests this may be a read error. The CDR3 end falls 3 residues outside the read, so it is completed with the germline J gene. V usage is TRBV7-9 and J usage is TRBJ2-7; D is possibly TRBD1 (6 bases). The ends were cut back, 6 bases at V and 6 bases at J, with 9 bases in the middle. The CDR3 consists of 11 residues. The germline gives CDR1 SEHNR, CDR2 FQNEAQ (reference sequence). CDR3 sequence: CASSRGGEQYF. CDR3 DNA, as far as it was read: TGTGCCAGCAGTCGAGGGGGCGAG.

This clone has at least ten counts. The read gets to within 3 residues of the CDR3 end, and the germline J gene fills in the rest. V and J are TRBV2 and TRBJ2-1, with 10 bases aligning to TRBD2. Looked up from germline, CDR1 is SNHLY and CDR2 is FYNNEI. The CDR3 totals 15 residues. Trimming cost V 4 bases and J 9 bases; bases outside gene matches: 9. The CDR3 here is CASSGPSGSGGEQFF. The CDR3 DNA, read in part, is TGTGCCAGCAGTGGACCTAGCGGGAGCGGGGGTGAG.

About this clone itself: A much larger clone is a single base away; this may be a read error. The read stops 3 residues short of the end of the CDR3; the missing end is completed from the germline J gene. The rearrangement joins TRBV7-2 to TRBJ2-1; 11 nucleotides align to TRBD2. Germline CDR1 is SGHTA and CDR2 is FQGNSA. The CDR3 is 15 residues long. J gave up 0 bases and V 5 bases, and 0 bases lay outside the gene matches. The CDR3 reads CASSTSGSSYNEQFF. The CDR3 bases that were read are TGTGCCAGCAGCACTAGCGGGAGCTCCTACAATGAG. The full variable domain, in which reference TRBV7-2 and TRBJ2-1 provide the parts outside the CDR3, is GAGVSQSPSNKVTEKGKDVELRCDPISGHTALYWYRQSLGQGLEFLIYFQGNSAPDKSGLPSDRFSAERTGGSVSTLTIQRTQQEDSAVYLCASSTSGSSYNEQFFGPGTRLTVL.